The next 12 T cell receptor beta chains were all read from a single sample in a study of control samples from healthy donors and cancer patients. Measured with immunoSEQ multiplex PCR; TCRdb has only the in-frame clones, and not every one. Altogether 150,000 to 160,000 clones are present, over 90% being singletons, with the ten largest covering approximately 2.5%. The source material was blood. These receptors originate from a man aged 45-65 years in good health.

The chain uses TRBV7-6 and TRBJ2-3, with D uncertain. The CDR3 is 14 amino acids. Germline V gene lookup returns CDR1 SGHVS and CDR2 FNYEAQ. V lost 4 bases and J lost 3, with 11 bases in between. The CDR3 nucleotides are TGTGCCAGCAGCTCATCAGATTCGACAGATACGCAGTATTTT. Translation gives CASSSSDSTDTQYF.

This chain links TRBV29-1 with TRBJ2-3; 8 bases fit TRBD1. J was trimmed by 1 base and V by 7 bases; bases with no gene match: 4. Germline loops: CDR1 SQVTM, CDR2 ANQGSEA. The CDR3 runs 13 residues. The CDR3 loop is CSEEGQGTDTQYF. CDR3 in DNA: TGCAGCGAGGAGGGACAGGGCACAGATACGCAGTATTTT.

CDR3 sequence reads: CASTFQETQYF. CDR3 nucleotide sequence: TGCGCCAGCACCTTCCAAGAGACCCAGTACTTC. The V call is TRBV5-1, the J call TRBJ2-5; D not certain. V lost 6 bases to trimming and J lost 1 base, with 4 bases between them. The germline V gene encodes CDR1 SGHRS and CDR2 YFSETQ. This CDR3 is built from 11 residues.

The V gene is TRBV18, the J gene TRBJ2-4, with unresolved D. The CDR3 spans 20 residues. The germline V gene encodes CDR1 KGHSH and CDR2 LQKENI. Trimming shortened V by 3 bases and J by 0 bases, and 24 bases separated the two germline ends. CDR3 in DNA: TGTGCCAGCTCACCGGCAATTTTTGGCGGATATACACTAGCCAAAAACATTCAGTACTTC. Its translation: CASSPAIFGGYTLAKNIQYF.

This clone was seen once. The chain has TRBV28 and TRBJ1-1; D is perhaps TRBD1 (5 bases). Per the germline V gene, CDR1 is MDHEN and CDR2 is SYDVKM. CDR3 length equals 13 residues. Trimming took 4 bases from V and 0 from J, leaving 6 bases between them. The CDR3 sequence: CASSWGLNTEAFF. The DNA for the CDR3 is TGTGCCAGCAGTTGGGGCCTGAACACTGAAGCTTTCTTT.

The chain recombines TRBV6-5 with TRBJ2-7; 10 positions match TRBD2. Germline values: CDR1 MNHEY, CDR2 SVGAGI. V dropped 6 bases and J dropped 4; count of bases not matched to a gene: 6. There are 14 residues in the CDR3. This CDR3 is CASRMTSGYYEQYF. The CDR3 DNA follows: TGTGCCAGCAGGATGACTAGCGGGTATTACGAGCAGTACTTC.

The V call is TRBV28, the J call TRBJ2-4; D gene ambiguous. V lost 3 bases and J 4 bases, leaving 7 bases between the germline ends. CDR1 MDHEN and CDR2 SYDVKM come from the germline V gene. The CDR3 is made up of 13 amino acids. This chain's CDR3 is CASSFTEKNIQYF. The CDR3 region has the DNA TGTGCCAGCAGTTTTACCGAGAAAAACATTCAGTACTTC.

Written as DNA, the CDR3 is TGTGCCAGCAGCTTAAGGGGCACTAGCGGGAGTTTCTCCTACAATGAGCAGTTCTTC. This gives the protein CASSLRGTSGSFSYNEQFF. The chain employs TRBV7-6 and TRBJ2-1; 11 bases agree with TRBD2. The CDR3 loop spans 19 amino acids. Germline V gives CDR1 SGHVS, CDR2 FNYEAQ. V shed 2 bases and J 0 bases; nucleotides not matched to a gene: 9.

The CDR3 here is CASSPNRASGIDEQYF. In nucleotides, the CDR3 is TGTGCCAGCTCACCCAACCGGGCTAGCGGGATTGACGAGCAGTACTTC. This sequence joins TRBV18 and TRBJ2-7; 9 bases are shared with TRBD2. The CDR3 covers 16 residues. Germline lookup yields CDR1 KGHSH and CDR2 LQKENI. Trimming cost V 3 bases and J 5 bases; bases outside gene matches: 11.

V usage is TRBV28 and J usage is TRBJ2-7, with 10 bases matching TRBD1. The length of the CDR3 is 15 residues. V lost 6 bases, J lost 4 bases, and 9 bases stayed unmatched. CDR1 and CDR2 from the germline V gene are MDHEN and SYDVKM. This CDR3 reads CASRVRDRGWYEQYF. The DNA for the CDR3 is TGTGCCAGCAGAGTCCGGGACAGGGGTTGGTACGAGCAGTACTTC. The full variable domain, its missing parts supplied by reference TRBV28 and TRBJ2-7, is DVKVTQSSRYLVKRTGEKVFLECVQDMDHENMFWYRQDPGLGLRLIYFSYDVKMKEKGDIPEGYSVSREKKERFSLILESASTNQTSMYLCASRVRDRGWYEQYFGPGTRLTVT.

The chain has TRBV19 and TRBJ2-3; D uncertain. CDR1 and CDR2 from the germline V gene are LNHDA and SQIVND (reference sequence). The CDR3 is 15 amino acids. V gave up 0 bases and J gave up 8 bases, with 15 bases separating them. The CDR3 DNA sequence: TGTGCCAGTAGTATAGAAAGGGCGCTTATGGGTACGCAGTATTTT. It specifies CASSIERALMGTQYF.

V is TRBV10-3 and J is TRBJ2-7, with D maybe TRBD1 (6 bases). The ends were cut back, 4 bases at V and 3 bases at J, with 10 bases in the middle. Germline values: CDR1 ENHRY, CDR2 SYGVKD. The CDR3 is made up of 13 amino acids. CDR3 DNA: TGTGCCATCAGTGGAGGCAGGGGCTACGAGCAGTACTTC. It yields the protein CAISGGRGYEQYF.